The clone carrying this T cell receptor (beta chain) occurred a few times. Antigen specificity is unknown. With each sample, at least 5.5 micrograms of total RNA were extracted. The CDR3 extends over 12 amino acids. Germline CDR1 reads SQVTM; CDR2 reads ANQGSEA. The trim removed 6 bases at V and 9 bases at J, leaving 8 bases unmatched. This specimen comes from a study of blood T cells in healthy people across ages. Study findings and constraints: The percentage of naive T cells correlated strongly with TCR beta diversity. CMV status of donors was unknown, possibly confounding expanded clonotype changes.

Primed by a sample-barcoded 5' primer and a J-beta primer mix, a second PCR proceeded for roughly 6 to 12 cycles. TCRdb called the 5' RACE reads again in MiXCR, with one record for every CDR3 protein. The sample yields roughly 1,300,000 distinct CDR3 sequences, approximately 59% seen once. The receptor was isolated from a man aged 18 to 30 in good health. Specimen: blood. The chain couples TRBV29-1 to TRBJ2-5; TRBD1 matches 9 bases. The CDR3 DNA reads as TGCAGCGTCCACGGGGGACAGGGTCCCCAGTACTTC. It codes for CSVHGGQGPQYF.